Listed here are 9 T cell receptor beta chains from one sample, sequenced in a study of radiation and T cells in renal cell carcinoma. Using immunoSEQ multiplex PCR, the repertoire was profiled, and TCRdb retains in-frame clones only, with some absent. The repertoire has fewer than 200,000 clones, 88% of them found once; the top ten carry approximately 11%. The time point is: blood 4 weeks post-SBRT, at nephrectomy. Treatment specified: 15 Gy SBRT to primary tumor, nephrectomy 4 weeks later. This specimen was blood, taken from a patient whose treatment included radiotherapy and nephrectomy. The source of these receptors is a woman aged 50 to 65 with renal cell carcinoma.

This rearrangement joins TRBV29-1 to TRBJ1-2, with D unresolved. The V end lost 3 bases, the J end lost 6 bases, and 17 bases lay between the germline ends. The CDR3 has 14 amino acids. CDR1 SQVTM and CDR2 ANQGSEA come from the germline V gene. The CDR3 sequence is CSVDRGRVVNGYTF. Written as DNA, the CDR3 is TGCAGCGTTGATCGAGGTAGGGTGGTCAATGGCTACACCTTC.

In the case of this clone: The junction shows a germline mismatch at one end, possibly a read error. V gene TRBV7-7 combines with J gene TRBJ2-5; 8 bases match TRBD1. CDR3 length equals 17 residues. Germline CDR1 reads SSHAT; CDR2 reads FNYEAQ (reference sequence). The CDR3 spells CASSLQPDREVQETQYF. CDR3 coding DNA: TGTGCTAGCAGCTTACAACCGGACAGGGAGGTTCAAGAGACCCAGTACTTC.

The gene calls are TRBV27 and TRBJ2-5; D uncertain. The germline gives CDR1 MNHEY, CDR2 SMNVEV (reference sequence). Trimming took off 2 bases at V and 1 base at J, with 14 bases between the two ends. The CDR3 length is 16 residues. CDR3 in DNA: TGTGCCAGCAGTTTAGGTACTCCGCAGGTCCAAGAGACCCAGTACTTC. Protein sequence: CASSLGTPQVQETQYF.

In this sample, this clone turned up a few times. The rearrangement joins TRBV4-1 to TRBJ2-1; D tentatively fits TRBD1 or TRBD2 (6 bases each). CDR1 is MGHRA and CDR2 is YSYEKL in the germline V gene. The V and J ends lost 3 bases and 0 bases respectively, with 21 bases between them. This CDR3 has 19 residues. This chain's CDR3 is CASSHVLFGGLSSYNEQFF. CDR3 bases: TGCGCCAGCAGCCACGTACTTTTCGGGGGCCTAAGCTCCTACAATGAGCAGTTCTTC.

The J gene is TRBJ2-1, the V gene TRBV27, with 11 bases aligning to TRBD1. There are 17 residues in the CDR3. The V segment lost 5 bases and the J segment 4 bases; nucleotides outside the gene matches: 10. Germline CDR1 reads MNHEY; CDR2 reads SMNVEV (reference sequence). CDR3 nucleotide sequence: TGTGCCAGCAGTCGGCGGGACAGGGGGTCATCTTACAATGAGCAGTTCTTC. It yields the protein CASSRRDRGSSYNEQFF.

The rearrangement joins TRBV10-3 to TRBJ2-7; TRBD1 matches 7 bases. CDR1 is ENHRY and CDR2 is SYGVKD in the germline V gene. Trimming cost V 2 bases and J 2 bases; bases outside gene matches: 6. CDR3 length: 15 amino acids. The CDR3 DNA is TGTGCCATCAGTGAGACCCACAGGGGTACCTACGAGCAGTACTTC. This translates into CAISETHRGTYEQYF.

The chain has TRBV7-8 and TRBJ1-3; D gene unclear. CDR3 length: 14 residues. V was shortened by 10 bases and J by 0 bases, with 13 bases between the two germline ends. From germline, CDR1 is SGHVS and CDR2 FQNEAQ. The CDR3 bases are TGTGCCACCTTCACATACCCCTCTGGAAACACCATATATTTT. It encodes CATFTYPSGNTIYF.

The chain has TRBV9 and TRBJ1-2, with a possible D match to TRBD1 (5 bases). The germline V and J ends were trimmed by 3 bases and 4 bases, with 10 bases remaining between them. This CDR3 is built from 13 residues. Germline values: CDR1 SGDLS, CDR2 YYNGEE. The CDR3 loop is CASSAGGSYGYTF. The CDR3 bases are TGTGCCAGCAGCGCGGGGGGTTCCTATGGCTACACCTTC.

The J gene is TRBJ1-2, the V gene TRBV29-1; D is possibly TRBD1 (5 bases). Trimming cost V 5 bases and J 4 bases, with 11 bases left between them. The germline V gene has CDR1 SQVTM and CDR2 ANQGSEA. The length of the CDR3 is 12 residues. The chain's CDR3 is CSVFRGGYGYTF. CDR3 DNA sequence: TGCAGCGTTTTTCGGGGGGGCTATGGCTACACCTTC.